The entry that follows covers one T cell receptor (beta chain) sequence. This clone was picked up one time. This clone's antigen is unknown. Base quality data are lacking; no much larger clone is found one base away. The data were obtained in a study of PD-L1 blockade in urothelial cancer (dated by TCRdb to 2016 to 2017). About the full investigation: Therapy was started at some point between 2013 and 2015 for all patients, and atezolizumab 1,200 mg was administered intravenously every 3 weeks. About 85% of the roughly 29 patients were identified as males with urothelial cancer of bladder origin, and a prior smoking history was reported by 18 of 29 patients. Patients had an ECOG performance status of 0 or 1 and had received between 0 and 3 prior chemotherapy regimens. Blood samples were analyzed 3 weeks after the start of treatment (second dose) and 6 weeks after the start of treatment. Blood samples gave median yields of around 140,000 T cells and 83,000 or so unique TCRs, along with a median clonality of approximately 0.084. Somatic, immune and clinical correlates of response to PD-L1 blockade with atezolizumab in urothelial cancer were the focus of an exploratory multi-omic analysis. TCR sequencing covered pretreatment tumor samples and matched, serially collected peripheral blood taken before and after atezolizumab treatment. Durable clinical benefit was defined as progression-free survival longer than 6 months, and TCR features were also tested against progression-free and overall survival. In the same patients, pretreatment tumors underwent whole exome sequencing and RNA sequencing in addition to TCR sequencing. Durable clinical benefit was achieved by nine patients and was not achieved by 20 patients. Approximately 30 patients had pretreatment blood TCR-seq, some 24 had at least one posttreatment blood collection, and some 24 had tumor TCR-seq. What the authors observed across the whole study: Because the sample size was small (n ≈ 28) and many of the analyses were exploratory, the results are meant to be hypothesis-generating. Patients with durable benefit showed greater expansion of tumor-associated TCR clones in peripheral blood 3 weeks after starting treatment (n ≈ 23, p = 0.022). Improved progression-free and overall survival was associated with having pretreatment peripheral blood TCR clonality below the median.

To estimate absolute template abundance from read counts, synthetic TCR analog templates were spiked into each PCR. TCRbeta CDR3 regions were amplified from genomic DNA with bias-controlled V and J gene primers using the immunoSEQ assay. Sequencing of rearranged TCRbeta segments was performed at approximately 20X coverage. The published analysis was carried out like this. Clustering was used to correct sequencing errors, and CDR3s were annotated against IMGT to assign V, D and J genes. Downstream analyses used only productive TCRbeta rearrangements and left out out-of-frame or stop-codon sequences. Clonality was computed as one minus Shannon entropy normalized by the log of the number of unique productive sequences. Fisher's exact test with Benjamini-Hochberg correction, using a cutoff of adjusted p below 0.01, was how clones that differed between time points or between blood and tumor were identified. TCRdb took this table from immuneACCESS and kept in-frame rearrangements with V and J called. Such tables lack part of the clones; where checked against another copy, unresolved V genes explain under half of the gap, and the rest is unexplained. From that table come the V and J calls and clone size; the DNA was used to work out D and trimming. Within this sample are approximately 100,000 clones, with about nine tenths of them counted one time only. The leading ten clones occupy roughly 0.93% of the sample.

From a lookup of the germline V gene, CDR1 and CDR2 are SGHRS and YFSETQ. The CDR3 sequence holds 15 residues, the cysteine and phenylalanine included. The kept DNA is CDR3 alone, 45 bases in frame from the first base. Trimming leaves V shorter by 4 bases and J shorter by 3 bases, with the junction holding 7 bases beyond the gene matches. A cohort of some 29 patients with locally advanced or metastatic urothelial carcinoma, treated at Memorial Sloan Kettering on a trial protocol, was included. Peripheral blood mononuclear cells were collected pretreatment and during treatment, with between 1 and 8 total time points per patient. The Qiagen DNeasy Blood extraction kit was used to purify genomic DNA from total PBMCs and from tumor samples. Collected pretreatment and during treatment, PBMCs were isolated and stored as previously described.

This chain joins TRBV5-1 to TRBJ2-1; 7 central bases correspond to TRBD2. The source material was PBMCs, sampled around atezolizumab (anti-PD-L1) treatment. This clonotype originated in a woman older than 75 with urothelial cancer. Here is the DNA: TGCGCCAGCAGCGTTGTTGGGGACTACTACAATGAGCAGTTCTTC. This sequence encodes CASSVVGDYYNEQFF.